This is a list of T cell receptor beta chains from one sample in a study of shared clonotypes between healthy human individuals. Assay: immunoSEQ multiplex PCR; the TCRdb copy retains only in-frame clones and omits some. The sample gives over 400,000 clones, approximately 95% of which show up once; under 0.065% is in the top ten. The sequenced sample was naive CD4+ T cells sorted from blood. These receptors all come from a woman aged 25 to 45 in good health. The CDR3 runs from the conserved cysteine through the conserved F or W. A D gene is named only where the DNA matches it firmly. Only some rows state a clone size, as once, few, many or a class for expanded clones.

>TRBJ2-2|TRBD1|-|TRBV7-8
CASSPTGRITGELFF
TGTGCCAGCAGTCCGACAGGGCGGATTACCGGGGAGCTGTTTTTT
>TRBJ1-1|TRBD1|-|TRBV7-9
CASSPHRGTGGLNTEAFF
TGTGCCAGCAGCCCCCATAGGGGGACAGGGGGTTTGAACACTGAAGCTTTCTTT
>TRBJ2-7|-|-|TRBV9
CASSTQGRRDEQYF
TGTGCCAGCAGCACACAGGGGAGGCGAGACGAGCAGTACTTC
>TRBJ2-7|-|-|TRBV2
CASRVRQSEQYF
TGTGCCAGCAGGGTTCGACAATCCGAGCAGTACTTC
>TRBJ1-2|-|-|TRBV9
CASRSTGTYGYTF
TGTGCCAGCAGATCGACCGGGACCTATGGCTACACCTTC
>TRBJ2-1|TRBD2|once|TRBV5-1
CASSIAGVYNEQFF
TGCGCCAGCTCCATAGCGGGAGTATACAATGAGCAGTTCTTC
>TRBJ1-2|-|-|TRBV7-3
CASSLTPLGGGYTF
TGTGCCAGCAGCTTAACGCCCTTGGGCGGAGGCTACACCTTC
>TRBJ1-1|TRBD1|-|TRBV18
CASSPTGQQAFF
TGTGCCAGCTCACCAACGGGACAGCAAGCTTTCTTT
>TRBJ2-5|-|-|TRBV28
CASSPGGPQETQYF
TGTGCCAGCAGTCCCGGGGGGCCCCAAGAGACCCAGTACTTC
>TRBJ2-7|TRBD2|once|TRBV7-9
CASSSNPGLAGASYEQYF
TGTGCCAGCAGCTCAAACCCGGGACTAGCGGGAGCCTCCTACGAGCAGTACTTC
>TRBJ2-7|-|-|TRBV25-1
CASSDYTYEQYF
TGTGCCAGCAGTGACTACACGTACGAGCAGTACTTC
>TRBJ1-1|-|-|TRBV19
CASSIGTGRPNTEAFF
TGTGCCAGTAGTATTGGAACGGGCAGGCCGAACACTGAAGCTTTCTTT
>TRBJ1-1|-|-|TRBV18
CASSPPGGDTEAFF
TGTGCCAGCTCACCACCGGGGGGGGACACTGAAGCTTTCTTT
>TRBJ2-2|-|-|TRBV4-1
CASSQGRGQTGELFF
TGCGCCAGCAGCCAAGGTCGGGGGCAGACCGGGGAGCTGTTTTTT
>TRBJ1-5|-|-|TRBV5-8
CASSWRSDQPQHF
TGTGCCAGCAGCTGGAGGTCGGATCAGCCCCAGCATTTT
>TRBJ2-3|-|-|TRBV6-4
CASSDATDTQYF
TGTGCCAGCAGTGACGCGACAGATACGCAGTATTTT
>TRBJ2-3|TRBD2|-|TRBV7-9
CASSLESSGTDTQYF
TGTGCCAGCAGCTTAGAGTCTAGCGGGACAGATACGCAGTATTTT
>TRBJ1-5|-|once|TRBV27
CASSLSRTLNQPQHF
TGTGCCAGCAGTTTATCTCGGACCCTGAATCAGCCCCAGCATTTT
>TRBJ1-4|-|-|TRBV6-5
CASSYSGATNEKLFF
TGTGCCAGCAGTTACTCAGGGGCAACTAATGAAAAACTGTTTTTT
>TRBJ2-3|TRBD1|-|TRBV5-4
CASSSGTDTDTQYF
TGTGCCAGCAGCTCGGGGACAGACACAGATACGCAGTATTTT
>TRBJ2-1|TRBD2|-|TRBV10-3
CAISDPRTSEGYNEQFF
TGTGCCATCAGTGACCCCAGGACTAGCGAGGGGTACAATGAGCAGTTCTTC
>TRBJ2-5|TRBD2|-|TRBV19
CASSIGLAGGWRETQYF
TGTGCCAGTAGTATCGGGCTAGCGGGAGGGTGGAGGGAGACCCAGTACTTC
>TRBJ2-2|-|-|TRBV7-6
CASRSRAHEGGELFF
TGTGCCAGCAGGTCCCGGGCCCACGAAGGCGGGGAGCTGTTTTTT
>TRBJ2-7|-|-|TRBV5-1
CASSFTGYEQYF
TGCGCCAGCAGCTTCACGGGATACGAGCAGTACTTC
>TRBJ2-2|-|once|TRBV5-1
CASRLTSLGLELFF
TGCGCCAGCAGGCTGACTAGTTTAGGGCTAGAGCTGTTTTTT
>TRBJ2-7|-|-|TRBV6-1
CASSDRVYEQYF
TGTGCCAGCAGTGACAGGGTCTACGAGCAGTACTTC
>TRBJ2-7|TRBD1|-|TRBV18
CASSPRTGDEQYF
TGTGCCAGCTCACCGCGGACAGGGGACGAGCAGTACTTC
>TRBJ2-7|TRBD2|-|TRBV18
CASSPPKAGPGYEQYF
TGTGCCAGCTCACCACCGAAAGCGGGACCGGGCTACGAGCAGTACTTC
>TRBJ2-5|-|-|TRBV28
CASSPRRWRAAQETQYF
TGTGCCAGCAGTCCCCGGCGGTGGCGAGCAGCGCAAGAGACCCAGTACTTC
>TRBJ1-2|-|-|TRBV19
CASSIDVNRALGEHGYTF
TGTGCCAGTAGTATCGATGTGAACAGGGCATTGGGGGAACATGGCTACACCTTC